This is a list of T cell receptor beta chains from one sample in a study of cytomegalovirus exposure and HLA in healthy donors. Some clones are missing from TCRdb's copy, which holds only in-frame ones; the method was immunoSEQ multiplex PCR. The sample lists 40,000 to 55,000 clones, 65% to 85% occurring once. The sequencing sample was made of PBMCs. The source is a boy aged 10-17 years in good health and CMV-seropositive. CDR3s include the opening cysteine and the closing phenylalanine or tryptophan.

j_call: TRBJ1-5
v_call: TRBV7-9
cdr3_length: 14
cdr3_aa: CASSFDRDNQPQHF

j_call: TRBJ2-1
v_call: TRBV11-3
cdr3_length: 12
cdr3_aa: CASSLGGDEQFF

j_call: TRBJ1-5
v_call: TRBV9
cdr3_length: 14
cdr3_aa: CASSGTGGNQPQHF

j_call: TRBJ2-5
v_call: TRBV5-1
cdr3_length: 13
cdr3_aa: CASSPRGQETQYF

j_call: TRBJ2-5
v_call: TRBV7-9
cdr3_length: 16
cdr3_aa: CASSLVSGGVGETQYF

j_call: TRBJ1-1
v_call: TRBV15
cdr3_length: 14
cdr3_aa: CATSRDAGNTEAFF

j_call: TRBJ2-3
v_call: TRBV5-6
cdr3_length: 11
cdr3_aa: CASSGRDTQYF

j_call: TRBJ1-6
v_call: TRBV14
cdr3_length: 16
cdr3_aa: CASSQDARYRNSPLHF

j_call: TRBJ2-7
v_call: TRBV10-3
cdr3_length: 14
cdr3_aa: CAISEAGNVYEQYF

j_call: TRBJ2-1
v_call: TRBV10-3
cdr3_length: 14
cdr3_aa: CAISGPGTNNEQFF

j_call: TRBJ1-2
v_call: TRBV6-5
cdr3_length: 13
cdr3_aa: CASRSDRGGGYTF

j_call: TRBJ1-1
v_call: TRBV9
cdr3_length: 14
cdr3_aa: CASSVGQLNTEAFF

j_call: TRBJ2-3
v_call: TRBV19
cdr3_length: 13
cdr3_aa: CASIGGSPDTQYF

j_call: TRBJ1-6
v_call: TRBV5-4
cdr3_length: 17
cdr3_aa: CASSRDRDGRTNSPLHF

j_call: TRBJ1-5
v_call: TRBV4-1
cdr3_length: 17
cdr3_aa: CASSQETTRGRGLAQHF

j_call: TRBJ2-1
v_call: TRBV10-3
cdr3_length: 15
cdr3_aa: CAIVGTSGGLNEQFF

j_call: TRBJ2-1
v_call: TRBV4-1
cdr3_length: 18
cdr3_aa: CASSQDPLLAGGRNEQFF

j_call: TRBJ2-7
v_call: TRBV7-9
cdr3_length: 14
cdr3_aa: CASSGRGGQEEQYF

j_call: TRBJ2-1
v_call: TRBV27
cdr3_length: 16
cdr3_aa: CASSLSPFPLNNEQFF

j_call: TRBJ2-5
v_call: TRBV9
cdr3_length: 16
cdr3_aa: CASSAYERGAQETQYF

j_call: TRBJ1-2
v_call: TRBV2
cdr3_length: 12
cdr3_aa: CAFRPGNYGYTF

j_call: TRBJ1-2
v_call: TRBV21-1
cdr3_length: 14
cdr3_aa: CASSSRGQESGYTF

j_call: TRBJ2-2
v_call: TRBV6-5
cdr3_length: 15
cdr3_aa: CASSRGVSGTGELFF

j_call: TRBJ1-1
v_call: TRBV6-6
cdr3_length: 16
cdr3_aa: CASSYSSFIQASEAFF

j_call: TRBJ1-5
v_call: TRBV19
cdr3_length: 17
cdr3_aa: CASTGDRGPGSNQPQHF

j_call: TRBJ2-1
v_call: TRBV5-5
cdr3_length: 16
cdr3_aa: CASSGTTGNSYNEQFF

j_call: TRBJ1-5
v_call: TRBV29-1
cdr3_length: 13
cdr3_aa: CSVETGSNQPQHF

j_call: TRBJ2-3
v_call: TRBV7-9
cdr3_length: 17
cdr3_aa: CASSLPKTSGEADTQYF

j_call: TRBJ1-3
v_call: TRBV9
cdr3_length: 15
cdr3_aa: CASSVDGKGGNTIYF

j_call: NA
v_call: TRBV19
cdr3_length: 12
cdr3_aa: CASSNRGLEQYF

j_call: TRBJ1-1
v_call: TRBV27
cdr3_length: 12
cdr3_aa: CASYKFQGKAFF

j_call: TRBJ2-1
v_call: TRBV5-1
cdr3_length: 15
cdr3_aa: CASSLLEAAYNEQFF

j_call: TRBJ2-2
v_call: TRBV27
cdr3_length: 15
cdr3_aa: CASTHGGGNTGELFF

j_call: TRBJ1-1
v_call: TRBV18
cdr3_length: 14
cdr3_aa: CASSPGASRREAFF

j_call: TRBJ1-3
v_call: TRBV12-5
cdr3_length: 14
cdr3_aa: CASAHRDRGNTIYF

j_call: TRBJ2-7
v_call: TRBV5-1
cdr3_length: 19
cdr3_aa: CASSLWVMGQGASSYEQYF

j_call: TRBJ1-1
v_call: TRBV19
cdr3_length: 12
cdr3_aa: CASGGAPPEAFF

j_call: TRBJ1-5
v_call: TRBV27
cdr3_length: 15
cdr3_aa: CASSLGGTYNQPQHF

j_call: TRBJ2-1
v_call: TRBV11-2
cdr3_length: 16
cdr3_aa: CASSLTPRTDYNEQFF

j_call: TRBJ2-3
v_call: TRBV27
cdr3_length: 16
cdr3_aa: CASSFYAGQGTDTQYF